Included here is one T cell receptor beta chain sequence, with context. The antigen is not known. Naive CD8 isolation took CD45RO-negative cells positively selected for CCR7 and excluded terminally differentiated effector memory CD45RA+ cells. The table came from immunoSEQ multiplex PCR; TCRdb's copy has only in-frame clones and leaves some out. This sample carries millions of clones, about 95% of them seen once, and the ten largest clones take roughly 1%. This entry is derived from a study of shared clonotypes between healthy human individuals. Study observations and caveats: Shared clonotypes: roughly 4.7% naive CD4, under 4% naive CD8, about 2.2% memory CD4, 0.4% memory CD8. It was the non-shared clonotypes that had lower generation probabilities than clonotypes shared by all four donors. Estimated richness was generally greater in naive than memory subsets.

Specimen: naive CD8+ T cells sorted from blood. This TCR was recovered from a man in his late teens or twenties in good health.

CDR3 protein: CASSTLAAYTGELFF. The CDR3 bases are TGTGCCAGCAGCACCCTAGCGGCATACACCGGGGAGCTGTTTTTT. The V and J genes are TRBV27 and TRBJ2-2; 7 nucleotides agree with TRBD2. This CDR3 region has 15 residues. Germline CDR1 MNHEY, CDR2 SMNVEV (reference sequence). Trimming cost V 6 bases and J 3 bases; bases outside gene matches: 7.